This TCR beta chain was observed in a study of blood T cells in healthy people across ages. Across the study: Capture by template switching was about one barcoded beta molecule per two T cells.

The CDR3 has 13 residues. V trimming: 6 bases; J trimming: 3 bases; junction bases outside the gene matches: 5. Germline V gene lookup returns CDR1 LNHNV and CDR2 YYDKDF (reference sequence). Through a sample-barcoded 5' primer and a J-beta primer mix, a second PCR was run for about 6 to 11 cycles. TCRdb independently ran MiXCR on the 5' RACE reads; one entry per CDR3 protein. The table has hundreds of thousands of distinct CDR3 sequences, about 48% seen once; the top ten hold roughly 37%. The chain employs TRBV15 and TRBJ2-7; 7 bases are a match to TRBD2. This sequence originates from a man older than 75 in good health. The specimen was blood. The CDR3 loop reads CATSRTRFYEQYF. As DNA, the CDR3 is TGTGCCACCAGTAGGACTAGGTTCTACGAGCAGTACTTC.